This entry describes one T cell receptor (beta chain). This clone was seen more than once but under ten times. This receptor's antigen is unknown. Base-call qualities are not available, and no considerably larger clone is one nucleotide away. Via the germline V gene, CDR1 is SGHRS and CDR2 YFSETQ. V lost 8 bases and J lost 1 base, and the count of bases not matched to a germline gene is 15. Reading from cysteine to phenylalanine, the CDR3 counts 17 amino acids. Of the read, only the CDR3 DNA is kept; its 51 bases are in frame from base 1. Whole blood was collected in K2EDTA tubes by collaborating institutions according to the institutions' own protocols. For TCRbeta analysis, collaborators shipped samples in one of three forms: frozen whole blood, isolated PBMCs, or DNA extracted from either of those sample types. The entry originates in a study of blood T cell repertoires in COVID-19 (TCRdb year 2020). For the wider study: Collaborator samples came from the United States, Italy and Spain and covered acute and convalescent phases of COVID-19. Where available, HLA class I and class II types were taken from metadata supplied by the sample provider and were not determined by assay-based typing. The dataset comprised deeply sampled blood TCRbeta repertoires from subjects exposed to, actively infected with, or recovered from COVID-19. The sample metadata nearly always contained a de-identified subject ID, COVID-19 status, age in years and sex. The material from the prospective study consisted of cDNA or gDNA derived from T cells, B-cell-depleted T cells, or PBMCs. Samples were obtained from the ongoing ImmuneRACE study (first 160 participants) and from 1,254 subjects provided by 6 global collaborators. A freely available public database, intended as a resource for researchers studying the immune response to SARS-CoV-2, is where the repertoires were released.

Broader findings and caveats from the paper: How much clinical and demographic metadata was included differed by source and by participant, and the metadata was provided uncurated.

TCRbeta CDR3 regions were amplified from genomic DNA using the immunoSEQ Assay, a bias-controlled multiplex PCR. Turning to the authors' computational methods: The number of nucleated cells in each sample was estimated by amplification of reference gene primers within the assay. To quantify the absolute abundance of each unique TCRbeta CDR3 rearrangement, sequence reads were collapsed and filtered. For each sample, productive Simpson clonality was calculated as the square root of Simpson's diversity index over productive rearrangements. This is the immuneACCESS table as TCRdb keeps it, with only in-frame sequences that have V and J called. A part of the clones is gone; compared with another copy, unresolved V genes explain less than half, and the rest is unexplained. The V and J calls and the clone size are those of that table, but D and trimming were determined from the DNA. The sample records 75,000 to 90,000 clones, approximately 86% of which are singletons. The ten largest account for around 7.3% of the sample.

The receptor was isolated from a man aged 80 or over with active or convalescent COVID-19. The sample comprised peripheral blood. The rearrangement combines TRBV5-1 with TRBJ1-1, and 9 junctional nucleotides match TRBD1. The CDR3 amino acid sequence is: CASQTGTGIFTNTEAFF. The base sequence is TGCGCCAGTCAGACCGGGACAGGGATTTTTACGAACACTGAAGCTTTCTTT.